This T cell receptor (beta chain) appears in the sequencing data of a study of T cell responses to AZD1222 COVID-19 vaccine. Study-wide findings and caveats: Most donors were white British, females outnumbered males, and clonal diversity was possibly underestimated. Elevations in Spike-specific TCR breadth and depth followed administration of two AZD1222 doses.

The CDR3 runs to 12 residues. In germline, CDR1 is GTSNPN, CDR2 SVGIG (reference sequence). V gave up 2 bases and J gave up 4 bases, with 8 bases separating them. This clone occurred once. Its antigen is as yet unknown. TCRdb keeps only in-frame clones here, not all; method: immunoSEQ multiplex PCR. Of approximately 100,000 clones listed, around 90% are singletons. This receptor was taken from an adult in good health. The sequenced sample was peripheral blood, obtained on day 0 of AZD1222 vaccination. The V call is TRBV30, the J call TRBJ1-1; D remains unclear. CDR3: CAWSWGTTEAFF. CDR3 coding DNA: TGTGCCTGGAGTTGGGGAACCACTGAAGCTTTCTTT.